The clone carrying this T cell receptor beta chain turned up a few times. Researchers amplified the TCR beta CDR3 regions from RNA transcripts. The primer set for the first-round RT-PCR of the TCR CDR3 was HTBI. MiXCR, run by TCRdb on the multiplex PCR reads, gives a single entry per CDR3 protein. The table shows about 640,000 distinct CDR3 sequences, with 20% to 25% occurring only once. This sample was included in a study of T cells in Graves' hyperthyroidism and ophthalmopathy. CDR1 and CDR2 (germline): MDHEN, SYDVKM. V gave up 6 bases and J gave up 5 bases; unmatched junction bases: 8. The CDR3 sequence is 14 residues long.

This TCR derives from a man under 40 with Graves' ophthalmopathy. The genes are TRBV28 and TRBJ1-2, with 8 bases fitting TRBD1. Sequencing input: blood. In DNA form, the CDR3 reads TGTGCCAGCAGCTACAGGGGGAGTGGGTATGGCTACACCTTC. Protein: CASSYRGSGYGYTF.